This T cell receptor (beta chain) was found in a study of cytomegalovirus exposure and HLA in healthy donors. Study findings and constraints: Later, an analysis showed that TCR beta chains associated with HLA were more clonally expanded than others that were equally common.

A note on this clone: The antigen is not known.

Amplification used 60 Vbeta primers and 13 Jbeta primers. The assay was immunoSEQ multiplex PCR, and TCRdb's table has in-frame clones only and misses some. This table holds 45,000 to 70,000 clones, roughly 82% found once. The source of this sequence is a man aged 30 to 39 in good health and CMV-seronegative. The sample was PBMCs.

The CDR3 here is CASGTGGVETQYF. CDR3 bases: TGTGCCAGCGGGACAGGGGGCGTGGAGACCCAGTACTTC. The rearrangement uses TRBV27 and TRBJ2-5, with 12 bases fitting TRBD1. CDR1 and CDR2 from the germline V gene are MNHEY and SMNVEV (reference sequence). CDR3 length: 13 amino acids. V shed 8 bases, J shed 5 bases, and the junction held 3 bases outside the gene matches.